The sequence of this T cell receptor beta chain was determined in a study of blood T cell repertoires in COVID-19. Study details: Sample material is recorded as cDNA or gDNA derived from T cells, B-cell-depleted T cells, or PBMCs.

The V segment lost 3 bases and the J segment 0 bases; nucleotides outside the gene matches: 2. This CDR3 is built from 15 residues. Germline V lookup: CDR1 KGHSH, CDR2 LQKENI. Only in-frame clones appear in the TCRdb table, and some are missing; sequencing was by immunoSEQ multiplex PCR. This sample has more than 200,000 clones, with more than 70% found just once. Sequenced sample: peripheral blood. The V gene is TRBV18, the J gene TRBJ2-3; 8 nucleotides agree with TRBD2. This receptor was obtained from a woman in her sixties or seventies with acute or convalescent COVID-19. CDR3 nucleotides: TGTGCCAGCTCACCCGGGGGGGGCAGCACAGATACGCAGTATTTT. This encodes CASSPGGGSTDTQYF.